This T cell receptor beta chain was retrieved from a study of cytomegalovirus exposure and HLA in healthy donors. Concerning this clone itself: The antigen remains undetermined.

The PCR made use of 60 Vbeta and 13 Jbeta primers. Per the original data handling: Counted up in a later analysis, unique TCR beta chains came to roughly 80 million, with some 11 million shared. Profiling relied on immunoSEQ multiplex PCR, and the TCRdb table lists in-frame clones only, not all of them. V and J calls and clone size are copied from that table; D and trimming were computed from the DNA. In the table there are about 180,000 clones, around 80% of which are singletons. Study-level points and caveats: Later on, analysis showed that most CMV-associated TCR beta chains appeared to be HLA-restricted.

The source is a girl under 18 in good health and CMV-seropositive. Sequenced input: PBMCs.

CDR3 sequence reads: CASSLWAGPAYEQYF. Written as DNA, the CDR3 is TGTGCCAGCAGCTTGTGGGCGGGACCGGCCTACGAGCAGTACTTC. The chain joins TRBV5-4 to TRBJ2-7, with a tentative D call TRBD2 (6 bases). Germline V gene lookup returns CDR1 SGHNT and CDR2 YYREEE (reference sequence). The CDR3 runs 15 residues. V was pared by 1 base and J by 2 bases, with 13 bases between.